These T cell receptor beta chains were read from a single sample in a study of blood T cells in healthy people across ages. TCRdb re-called the 5' RACE reads through MiXCR, storing one row per CDR3 protein. The sample lists under 1,000,000 distinct CDR3 sequences, around 36% occurring once. Sequencing used blood. The source is a man aged 18 to 29 in good health. The CDR3 runs from the conserved cysteine through the conserved F or W. Each record gives: V gene, D gene, clone size, J gene, CDR3 protein, CDR3 DNA. The D gene is left open where the match is weak. Size tells how often a clone was seen (once, few, many) or the class of an expanded clone, and some rows leave it out.

V: TRBV20-1
D: TRBD2
size: many
J: TRBJ2-5
CDR3: CSARPTSGLETQYF
DNA: TGCAGTGCTAGACCTACTAGCGGTTTAGAGACCCAGTACTTC

V: TRBV6-1
D: NA
size: NA
J: TRBJ2-3
CDR3: CASSGTRGRLLTDAQYF
DNA: TGTGCCAGCAGTGGAACCCGGGGCCGTTTGTTGACAGATGCGCAGTATTTT

V: TRBV7-2
D: NA
size: NA
J: TRBJ2-2
CDR3: CASSLTDYTGELFF
DNA: TGTGCCAGCAGCTTAACCGACTACACCGGGGAGCTGTTTTTT

V: TRBV12-3/TRBV12-4
D: NA
size: few
J: TRBJ1-1
CDR3: CASSPTGRVAFF
DNA: TGTGCCAGCAGTCCGACGGGGCGTGTTGCTTTCTTT

V: TRBV27
D: NA
size: NA
J: TRBJ1-2
CDR3: CASSKLQGHFGYTF
DNA: TGTGCCAGCAGTAAGCTACAGGGACACTTTGGCTACACCTTC

V: TRBV20-1
D: NA
size: many
J: TRBJ2-5
CDR3: CSARSRQETQYF
DNA: TGCAGTGCGCGGTCTCGCCAAGAGACCCAGTACTTC

V: TRBV20-1
D: NA
size: NA
J: TRBJ1-1
CDR3: CSARVWGAEAFF
DNA: TGCAGTGCTAGAGTTTGGGGCGCTGAAGCTTTCTTT

V: TRBV13
D: NA
size: NA
J: TRBJ2-1
CDR3: CASSLVSRPEQFF
DNA: TGTGCCAGCAGCTTAGTCTCCAGGCCTGAGCAGTTCTTC

V: TRBV6-6
D: NA
size: many
J: TRBJ2-5
CDR3: CASSYSTAQETQYF
DNA: TGTGCCAGCAGTTACTCCACAGCCCAAGAGACCCAGTACTTC

V: TRBV7-2
D: TRBD2
size: few
J: TRBJ2-1
CDR3: CASRTGLAGGYNEQFF
DNA: TGTGCCAGCAGGACAGGACTAGCGGGGGGATACAATGAGCAGTTCTTC

V: TRBV11-2
D: NA
size: few
J: TRBJ2-7
CDR3: CASTLGGLHLYYEQYF
DNA: TGTGCCAGCACCCTAGGGGGTCTACACCTGTACTACGAGCAGTACTTC

V: TRBV14
D: NA
size: NA
J: TRBJ2-1
CDR3: CASSQDVGEQFF
DNA: TGTGCCAGCAGCCAGGACGTCGGCGAGCAGTTCTTC

V: TRBV29-1
D: NA
size: many
J: TRBJ2-5
CDR3: CSSPDSQGTQYF
DNA: TGCAGCTCACCGGACAGTCAGGGGACCCAGTACTTC

V: TRBV5-1
D: NA
size: NA
J: TRBJ1-1
CDR3: CASSFESYTEAFF
DNA: TGCGCCAGCAGCTTCGAGAGTTACACTGAAGCTTTCTTT

V: TRBV18
D: TRBD1
size: NA
J: TRBJ1-6
CDR3: CASSPQSRDRTYNSPLHF
DNA: TGTGCCAGCTCACCCCAAAGTCGGGACAGGACTTATAATTCACCCCTCCACTTT

V: TRBV27
D: NA
size: NA
J: TRBJ1-6
CDR3: CASGSRESYNSPLHF
DNA: TGTGCCAGCGGATCCAGGGAAAGCTATAATTCACCCCTCCACTTT

V: TRBV10-3
D: NA
size: few
J: TRBJ2-1
CDR3: CAISISSYNEQFF
DNA: TGTGCCATTAGCATCTCCTCCTACAATGAGCAGTTCTTC

V: TRBV2
D: NA
size: many
J: TRBJ2-5
CDR3: CASKAGGVQETQYF
DNA: TGTGCCAGCAAGGCCGGCGGGGTACAAGAGACCCAGTACTTC

V: TRBV20-1
D: NA
size: NA
J: TRBJ1-2
CDR3: CSASKAGTLNYGYTF
DNA: TGCAGTGCCAGTAAAGCGGGGACCCTTAACTATGGCTACACCTTC

V: TRBV12-3/TRBV12-4
D: NA
size: few
J: TRBJ1-6
CDR3: CASSLVGVGAPLHF
DNA: TGTGCCAGCAGTTTAGTGGGGGTCGGGGCACCCCTCCACTTT

V: TRBV10-3
D: TRBD1
size: many
J: TRBJ1-2
CDR3: CAISVTGDGYTF
DNA: TGTGCCATCAGTGTGACAGGGGATGGCTACACCTTC

V: TRBV7-2
D: NA
size: many
J: TRBJ2-5
CDR3: CASSLGRRQETQYF
DNA: TGTGCCAGCAGCTTGGGACGGAGACAAGAGACCCAGTACTTC

V: TRBV10-3
D: TRBD1
size: NA
J: TRBJ1-1
CDR3: CAIRDSANTEAFF
DNA: TGTGCCATAAGGGACAGTGCGAACACTGAAGCTTTCTTT

V: TRBV18
D: TRBD1
size: few
J: TRBJ2-7
CDR3: CASSPGQGDEQYF
DNA: TGTGCCAGCTCACCAGGACAGGGCGATGAGCAGTACTTC

V: TRBV20-1
D: NA
size: NA
J: TRBJ1-6
CDR3: CSARDEGTQGVNSPLHF
DNA: TGCAGTGCTAGAGATGAAGGGACCCAGGGTGTAAACTCACCCCTCCACTTT

V: TRBV7-9
D: NA
size: once
J: TRBJ2-3
CDR3: CASSVGEGTDTQYF
DNA: TGTGCCAGCAGCGTAGGGGAGGGCACAGATACGCAGTATTTT

V: TRBV10-3
D: NA
size: NA
J: TRBJ1-1
CDR3: CATMLGGDTEAFF
DNA: TGTGCCACGATGCTGGGGGGGGACACTGAAGCTTTCTTT

V: TRBV14
D: NA
size: few
J: TRBJ1-4
CDR3: CASSQDAEFSEKLFF
DNA: TGTGCCAGCAGCCAAGATGCAGAGTTCTCGGAAAAACTGTTTTTT

V: TRBV11-2
D: NA
size: many
J: TRBJ2-3
CDR3: CASSLSSGDETDTQYF
DNA: TGTGCCAGCAGCTTATCTTCCGGGGACGAGACAGATACGCAGTATTTT

V: TRBV7-8
D: NA
size: NA
J: TRBJ2-7
CDR3: CASSQTKYEQYF
DNA: TGTGCCAGCAGCCAGACAAAGTACGAGCAGTACTTC

V: TRBV29-1
D: TRBD1
size: NA
J: TRBJ1-2
CDR3: CSGEDREGYTF
DNA: TGCAGCGGAGAAGACAGGGAAGGCTACACCTTC

V: TRBV9
D: NA
size: few
J: TRBJ1-1
CDR3: CASFDGREAFF
DNA: TGTGCCAGCTTCGACGGACGTGAAGCTTTCTTT

V: TRBV5-1
D: TRBD2
size: NA
J: TRBJ2-7
CDR3: CASSPGRTSGFYEQYF
DNA: TGCGCCAGCAGCCCGGGCCGTACTAGCGGATTTTACGAGCAGTACTTC

V: TRBV20-1
D: NA
size: few
J: TRBJ1-5
CDR3: CSARGWENQPQHF
DNA: TGCAGTGCTAGAGGATGGGAGAATCAGCCCCAGCATTTT

V: TRBV6-2/TRBV6-3
D: TRBD2
size: NA
J: TRBJ2-1
CDR3: CASSSSGRRKNEQFF
DNA: TGTGCCAGCAGCTCTAGCGGGAGGAGAAAGAATGAGCAGTTCTTC

V: TRBV20-1
D: NA
size: many
J: TRBJ1-1
CDR3: CSARAPDPNTEAFF
DNA: TGCAGTGCCCGAGCGCCAGACCCGAACACTGAAGCTTTCTTT

V: TRBV5-1
D: TRBD1
size: few
J: TRBJ1-3
CDR3: CASSLEGQRSRNTIYF
DNA: TGCGCCAGCAGCTTGGAGGGACAGCGGTCTCGAAACACCATATATTTT